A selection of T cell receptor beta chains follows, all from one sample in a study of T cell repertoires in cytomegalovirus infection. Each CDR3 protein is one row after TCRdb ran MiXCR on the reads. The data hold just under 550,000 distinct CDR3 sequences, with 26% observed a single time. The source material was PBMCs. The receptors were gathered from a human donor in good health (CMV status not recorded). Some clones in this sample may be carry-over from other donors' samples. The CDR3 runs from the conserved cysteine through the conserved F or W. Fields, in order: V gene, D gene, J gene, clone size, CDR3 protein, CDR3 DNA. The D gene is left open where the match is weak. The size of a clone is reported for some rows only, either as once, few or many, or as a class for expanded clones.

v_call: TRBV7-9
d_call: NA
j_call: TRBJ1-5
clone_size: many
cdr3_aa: CASSEGSGSNQPQHF
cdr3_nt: TGTGCCAGCAGCGAGGGGTCGGGGAGCAATCAGCCCCAGCATTTT

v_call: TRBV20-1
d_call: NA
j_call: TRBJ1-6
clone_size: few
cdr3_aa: CSAIPTDRAYNSPLHF
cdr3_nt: TGCAGTGCTATCCCCACAGATCGGGCCTATAATTCACCCCTCCACTTT

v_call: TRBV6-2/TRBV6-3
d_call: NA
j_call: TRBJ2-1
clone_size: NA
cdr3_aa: CASSDDGRSYNEQFF
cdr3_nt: TGTGCCAGCTCAGACGATGGCCGCTCCTACAATGAGCAGTTCTTC

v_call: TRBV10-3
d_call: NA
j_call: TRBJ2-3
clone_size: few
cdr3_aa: CAISELETRISTDTQYF
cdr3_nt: TGTGCCATCAGTGAGCTCGAGACAAGGATTAGCACAGATACGCAGTATTTT

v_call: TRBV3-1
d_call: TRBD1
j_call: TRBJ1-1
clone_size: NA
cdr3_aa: CASSPADRDTEAFF
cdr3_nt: TGTGCCAGCAGCCCAGCTGACAGGGACACTGAAGCTTTCTTT

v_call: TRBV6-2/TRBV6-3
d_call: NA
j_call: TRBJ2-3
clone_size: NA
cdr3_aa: CASSSGPSQYF
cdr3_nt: TGTGCCAGCAGTTCCGGACCCTCGCAGTATTTT

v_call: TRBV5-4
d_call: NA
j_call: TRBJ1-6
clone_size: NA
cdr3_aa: CASSFLDNSPLHF
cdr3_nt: TGTGCCAGCAGCTTTTTAGACAATTCACCCCTCCACTTT

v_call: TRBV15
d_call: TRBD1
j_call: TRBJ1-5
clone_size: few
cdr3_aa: CATSKTGTGFQPQHF
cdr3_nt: TGTGCCACCAGCAAAACCGGGACAGGGTTTCAGCCCCAGCATTTT

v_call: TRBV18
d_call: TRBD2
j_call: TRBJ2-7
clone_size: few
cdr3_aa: CASSPNKLRAGGHEQYF
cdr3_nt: TGTGCCAGCTCACCGAATAAGCTTAGAGCGGGAGGGCACGAGCAGTACTTC

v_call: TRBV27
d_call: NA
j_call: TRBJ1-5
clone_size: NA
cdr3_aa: CASSTGGTQPQHF
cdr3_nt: TGTGCCAGCAGTACCGGAGGGACTCAGCCCCAGCATTTT

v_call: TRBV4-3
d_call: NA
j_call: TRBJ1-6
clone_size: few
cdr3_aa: CASSQVETVNSPLHF
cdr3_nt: TGCGCCAGCAGCCAAGTAGAGACAGTCAATTCACCCCTCCACTTT

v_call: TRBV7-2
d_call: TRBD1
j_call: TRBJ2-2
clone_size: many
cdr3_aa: CASSQGTGYTGELFF
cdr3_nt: TGTGCCAGCAGCCAAGGGACAGGCTACACCGGGGAGCTGTTTTTT

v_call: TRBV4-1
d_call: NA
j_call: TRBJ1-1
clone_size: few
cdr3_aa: CASSQVGRNTEAFF
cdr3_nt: TGCGCCAGCAGCCAAGTAGGCAGGAACACTGAAGCTTTCTTT

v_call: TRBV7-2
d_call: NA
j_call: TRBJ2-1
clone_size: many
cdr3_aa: CASSAEGLRNEQFF
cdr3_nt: TGTGCCAGCAGCGCGGAGGGCCTGAGGAATGAGCAGTTCTTC

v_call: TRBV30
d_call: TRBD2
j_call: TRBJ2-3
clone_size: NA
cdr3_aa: CAWSPSGRAPDTQYF
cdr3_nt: TGTGCCTGGAGTCCTAGCGGGAGGGCCCCGGATACGCAGTATTTT

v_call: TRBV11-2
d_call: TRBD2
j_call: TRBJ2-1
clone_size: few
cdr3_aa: CASSLITSVHNEQFF
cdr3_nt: TGTGCCAGCAGCTTAATAACTAGCGTTCACAATGAGCAGTTCTTC

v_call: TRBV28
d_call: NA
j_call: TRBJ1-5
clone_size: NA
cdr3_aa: CASSFPGFGQPQHF
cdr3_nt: TGTGCCAGCAGTTTCCCAGGATTCGGTCAGCCCCAGCATTTT

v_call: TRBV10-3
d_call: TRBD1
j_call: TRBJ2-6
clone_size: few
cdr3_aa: CAIRGQGTGANVLTF
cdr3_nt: TGTGCCATCAGAGGACAGGGGACTGGGGCCAACGTCCTGACTTTC

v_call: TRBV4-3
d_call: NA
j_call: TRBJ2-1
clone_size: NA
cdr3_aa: CASSQEGGFGEQFF
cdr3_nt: TGCGCCAGCAGCCAAGAAGGGGGGTTCGGTGAGCAGTTCTTC

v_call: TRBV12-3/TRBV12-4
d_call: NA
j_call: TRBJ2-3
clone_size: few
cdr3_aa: CASSFAGRTDTQYF
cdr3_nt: TGTGCCAGCAGTTTCGCAGGTCGCACAGATACGCAGTATTTT

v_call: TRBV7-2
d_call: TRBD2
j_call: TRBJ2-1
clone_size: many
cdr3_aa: CASQGLAYNEQFF
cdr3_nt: TGTGCCAGCCAAGGACTAGCTTACAATGAGCAGTTCTTC

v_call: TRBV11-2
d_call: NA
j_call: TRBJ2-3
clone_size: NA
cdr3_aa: CASSPGTDSTDTQYF
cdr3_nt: TGTGCCAGCAGCCCTGGGACGGACAGCACAGATACGCAGTATTTT

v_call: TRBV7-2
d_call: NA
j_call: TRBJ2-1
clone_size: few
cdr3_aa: CASSSSTEYEQFF
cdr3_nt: TGTGCCAGCAGCTCATCAACTGAATATGAGCAGTTCTTC

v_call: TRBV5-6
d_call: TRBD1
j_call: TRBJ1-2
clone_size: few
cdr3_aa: CASSLWGTGGFYGYTF
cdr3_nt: TGTGCCAGCAGCTTGTGGGGGACAGGGGGTTTCTATGGCTACACCTTC

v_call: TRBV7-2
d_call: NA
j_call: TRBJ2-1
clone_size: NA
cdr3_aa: CASSPSENNEQFF
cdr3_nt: TGTGCCAGCAGCCCGTCGGAAAACAATGAGCAGTTCTTC

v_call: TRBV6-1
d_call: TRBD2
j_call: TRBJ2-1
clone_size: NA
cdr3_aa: CASRLTSGGSYNEQFF
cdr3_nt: TGTGCCAGCAGGCTGACTAGCGGGGGATCCTACAATGAGCAGTTCTTC

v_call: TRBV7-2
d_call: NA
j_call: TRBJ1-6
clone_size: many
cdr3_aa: CASSLASGKNNSPLHF
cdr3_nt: TGTGCCAGCAGCTTAGCCTCAGGAAAGAATAATTCACCCCTCCACTTT

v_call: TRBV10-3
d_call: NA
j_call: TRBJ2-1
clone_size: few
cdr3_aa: CAISVADSYNEQFF
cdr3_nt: TGTGCCATCAGTGTAGCAGACTCCTACAATGAGCAGTTCTTC

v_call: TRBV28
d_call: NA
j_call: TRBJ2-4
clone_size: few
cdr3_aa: CASSLIPHTSIAKNIQYF
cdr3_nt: TGTGCCAGCAGTTTAATTCCGCACACCTCAATAGCCAAAAACATTCAGTACTTC

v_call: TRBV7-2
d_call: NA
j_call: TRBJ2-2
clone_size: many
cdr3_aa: CASSLVKGYGELFF
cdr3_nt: TGTGCCAGCAGCTTAGTCAAGGGATACGGGGAGCTGTTTTTT

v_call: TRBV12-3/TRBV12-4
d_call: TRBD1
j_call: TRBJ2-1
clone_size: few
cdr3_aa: CASSLVGSLTGGEQFF
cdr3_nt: TGTGCCAGCAGTTTAGTCGGGAGCTTGACAGGGGGGGAGCAGTTCTTC

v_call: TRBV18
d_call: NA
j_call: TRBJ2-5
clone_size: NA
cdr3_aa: CASSPQQAQETQYF
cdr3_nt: TGTGCCAGCTCACCACAGCAGGCTCAAGAGACCCAGTACTTC

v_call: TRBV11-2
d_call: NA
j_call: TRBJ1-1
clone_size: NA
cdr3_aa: CASSNQGPVGTEAFF
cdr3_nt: TGTGCCAGCAGCAATCAGGGCCCCGTCGGGACTGAAGCTTTCTTT

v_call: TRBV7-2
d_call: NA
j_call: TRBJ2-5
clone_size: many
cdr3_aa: CASSRTEIQETQYF
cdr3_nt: TGTGCCAGCAGCCGGACAGAGATCCAAGAGACCCAGTACTTC

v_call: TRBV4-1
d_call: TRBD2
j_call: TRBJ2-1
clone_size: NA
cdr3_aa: CASSQLLAGDEQFF
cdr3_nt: TGCGCCAGCAGCCAGTTACTAGCGGGAGATGAGCAGTTCTTC

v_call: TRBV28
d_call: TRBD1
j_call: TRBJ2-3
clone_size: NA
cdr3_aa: CASSLSRTGYTDTQYF
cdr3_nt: TGTGCCAGCAGTTTATCGCGGACAGGTTACACAGATACGCAGTATTTT

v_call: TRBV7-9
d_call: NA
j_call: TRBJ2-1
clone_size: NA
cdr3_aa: CASSSPGPQRPWEQFF
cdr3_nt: TGTGCCAGCAGCTCTCCGGGACCCCAAAGACCTTGGGAGCAGTTCTTC

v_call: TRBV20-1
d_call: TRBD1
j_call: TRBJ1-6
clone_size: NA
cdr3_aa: CSARVGTGLNSPLHF
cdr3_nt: TGCAGTGCTAGAGTCGGGACAGGGCTCAATTCACCCCTCCACTTT

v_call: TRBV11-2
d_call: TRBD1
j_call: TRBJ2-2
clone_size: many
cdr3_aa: CASSRRTGVRTGELFF
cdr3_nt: TGTGCCAGCAGCCGCCGTACAGGGGTTAGGACCGGGGAGCTGTTTTTT

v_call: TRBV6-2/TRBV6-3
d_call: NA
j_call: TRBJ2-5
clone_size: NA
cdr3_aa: CASSHVGRGETQYF
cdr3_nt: TGTGCCAGCAGCCACGTCGGCAGGGGAGAGACCCAGTACTTC

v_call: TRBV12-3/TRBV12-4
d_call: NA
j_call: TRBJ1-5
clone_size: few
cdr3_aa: CASGFTDNQPQHF
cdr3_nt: TGTGCCAGCGGGTTTACAGACAATCAGCCCCAGCATTTT

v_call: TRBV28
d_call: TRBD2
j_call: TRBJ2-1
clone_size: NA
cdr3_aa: CASSPSSGGSYNEQFF
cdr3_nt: TGTGCCAGCAGTCCTTCTAGCGGGGGCTCCTACAATGAGCAGTTCTTC

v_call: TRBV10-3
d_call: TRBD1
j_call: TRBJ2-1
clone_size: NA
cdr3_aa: CAISGTGDNEQFF
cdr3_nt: TGTGCCATCAGCGGGACAGGTGACAATGAGCAGTTCTTC

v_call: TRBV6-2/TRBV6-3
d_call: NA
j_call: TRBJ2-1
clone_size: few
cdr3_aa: CASTRFRFNEQFF
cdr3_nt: TGTGCCAGCACCCGATTCAGGTTCAATGAGCAGTTCTTC

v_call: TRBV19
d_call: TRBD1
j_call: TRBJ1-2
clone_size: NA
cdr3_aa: CASSIEEGALKTF
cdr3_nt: TGTGCCAGTAGTATAGAAGAGGGGGCGTTGAAGACCTTC

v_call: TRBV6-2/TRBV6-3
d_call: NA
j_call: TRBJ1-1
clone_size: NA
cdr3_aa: CASSTRTANTEAFF
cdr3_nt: TGTGCCAGCAGTACCCGGACGGCGAACACTGAAGCTTTCTTT

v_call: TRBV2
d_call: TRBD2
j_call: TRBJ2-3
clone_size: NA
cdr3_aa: CASRKTSGRATDTQYF
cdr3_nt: TGTGCCAGCAGGAAGACTAGCGGGAGGGCAACAGATACGCAGTATTTT

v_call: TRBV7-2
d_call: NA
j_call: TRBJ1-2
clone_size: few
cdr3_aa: CASSFQESLVDGYTF
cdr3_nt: TGTGCCAGCAGCTTCCAGGAAAGCCTGGTCGATGGCTACACCTTC

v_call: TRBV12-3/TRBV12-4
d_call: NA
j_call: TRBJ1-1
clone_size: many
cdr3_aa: CASSLVQGAEAFF
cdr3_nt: TGTGCCAGCAGTTTGGTACAGGGAGCTGAAGCTTTCTTT

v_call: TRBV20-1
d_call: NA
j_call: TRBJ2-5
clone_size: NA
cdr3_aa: CSASYFGSRQETQYF
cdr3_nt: TGCAGTGCTAGTTATTTCGGGAGTCGACAAGAGACCCAGTACTTC

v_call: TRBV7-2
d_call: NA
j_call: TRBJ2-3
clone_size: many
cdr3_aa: CASSLEHYTDTQYF
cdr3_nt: TGTGCCAGCAGCTTAGAACACTACACAGATACGCAGTATTTT

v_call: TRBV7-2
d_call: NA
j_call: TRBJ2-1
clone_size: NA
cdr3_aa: CASSLEAGLPFF
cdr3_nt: TGTGCCAGCAGTCTAGAGGCGGGATTACCCTTCTTC

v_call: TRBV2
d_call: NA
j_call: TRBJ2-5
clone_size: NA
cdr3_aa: CASTKRTWGAWQETQYF
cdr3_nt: TGTGCCAGCACCAAAAGGACGTGGGGGGCTTGGCAAGAGACCCAGTACTTC

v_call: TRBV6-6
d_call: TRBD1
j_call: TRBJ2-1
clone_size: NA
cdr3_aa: CASTDLRDRGRGWVNEQFF
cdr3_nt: TGTGCCAGCACCGACCTCCGGGACAGGGGAAGAGGTTGGGTCAATGAGCAGTTCTTC